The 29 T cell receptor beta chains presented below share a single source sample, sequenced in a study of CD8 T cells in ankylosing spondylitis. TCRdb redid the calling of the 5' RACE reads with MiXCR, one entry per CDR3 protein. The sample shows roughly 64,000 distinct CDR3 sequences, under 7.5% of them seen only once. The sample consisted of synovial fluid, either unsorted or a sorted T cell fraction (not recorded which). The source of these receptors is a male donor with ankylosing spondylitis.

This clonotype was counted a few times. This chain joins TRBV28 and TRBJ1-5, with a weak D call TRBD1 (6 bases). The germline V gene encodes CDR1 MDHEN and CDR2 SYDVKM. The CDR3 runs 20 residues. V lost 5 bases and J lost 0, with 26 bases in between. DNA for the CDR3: TGTGCCAGCAGTCCTACACAGGGAGGGCTCCCGGGGTTTAGCAATCAGCCCCAGCATTTT. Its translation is CASSPTQGGLPGFSNQPQHF.

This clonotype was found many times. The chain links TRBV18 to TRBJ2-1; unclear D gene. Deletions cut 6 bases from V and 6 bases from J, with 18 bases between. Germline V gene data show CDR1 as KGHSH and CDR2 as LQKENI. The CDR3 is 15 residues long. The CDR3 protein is CASSYNSRVGNEQFF. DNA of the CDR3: TGTGCCAGCTCTTACAACTCACGGGTGGGCAATGAGCAGTTCTTC.

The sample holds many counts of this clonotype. The DNA of the CDR3 is TGTGCCAGCAGCTTAGATATTAGACTGCGGGAGACCCAGTACTTC. Translating gives CASSLDIRLRETQYF. The chain has TRBV7-2 and TRBJ2-5, with D unclear. Germline CDR1 SGHTA, CDR2 FQGNSA. V was trimmed by 1 base and J by 5 bases, leaving 14 bases between them. This CDR3 comprises 15 residues.

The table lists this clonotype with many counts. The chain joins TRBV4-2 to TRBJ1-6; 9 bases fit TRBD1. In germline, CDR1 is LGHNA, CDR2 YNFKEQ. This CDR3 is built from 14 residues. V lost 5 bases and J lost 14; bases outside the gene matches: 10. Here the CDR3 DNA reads TGTGCCAGCAGCGAACCCGGGACAGGGCCGACCCTCCACTTT. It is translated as CASSEPGTGPTLHF.

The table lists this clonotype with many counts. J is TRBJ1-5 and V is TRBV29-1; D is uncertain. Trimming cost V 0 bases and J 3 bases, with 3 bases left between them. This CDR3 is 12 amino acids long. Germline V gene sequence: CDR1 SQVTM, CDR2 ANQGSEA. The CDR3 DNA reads TGCAGCGTTGAAGATCCCAATCAGCCCCAGCATTTT. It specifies CSVEDPNQPQHF.

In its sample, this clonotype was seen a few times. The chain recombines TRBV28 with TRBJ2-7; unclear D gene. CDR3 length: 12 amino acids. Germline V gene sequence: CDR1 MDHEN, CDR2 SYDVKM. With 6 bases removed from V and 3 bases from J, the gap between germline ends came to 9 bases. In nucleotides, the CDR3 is TGTGCCAGCAGCCCCTTGAACTACGAGCAGTACTTC. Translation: CASSPLNYEQYF. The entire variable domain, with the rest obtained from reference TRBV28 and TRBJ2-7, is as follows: DVKVTQSSRYLVKRTGEKVFLECVQDMDHENMFWYRQDPGLGLRLIYFSYDVKMKEKGDIPEGYSVSREKKERFSLILESASTNQTSMYLCASSPLNYEQYFGPGTRLTVT.

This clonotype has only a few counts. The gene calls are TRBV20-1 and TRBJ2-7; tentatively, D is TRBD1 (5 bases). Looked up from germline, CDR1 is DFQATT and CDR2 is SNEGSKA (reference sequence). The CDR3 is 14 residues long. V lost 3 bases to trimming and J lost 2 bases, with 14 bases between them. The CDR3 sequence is CSASKAGLPYEQYF. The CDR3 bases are TGCAGTGCTAGTAAAGCAGGGCTCCCCTACGAGCAGTACTTC.

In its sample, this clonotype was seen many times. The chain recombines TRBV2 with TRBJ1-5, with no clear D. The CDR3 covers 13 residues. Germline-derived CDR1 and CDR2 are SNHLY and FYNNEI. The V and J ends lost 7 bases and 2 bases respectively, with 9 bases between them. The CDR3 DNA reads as TGTGCCAGCACTGGGGAAGGCAATCAGCCCCAGCATTTT. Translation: CASTGEGNQPQHF.

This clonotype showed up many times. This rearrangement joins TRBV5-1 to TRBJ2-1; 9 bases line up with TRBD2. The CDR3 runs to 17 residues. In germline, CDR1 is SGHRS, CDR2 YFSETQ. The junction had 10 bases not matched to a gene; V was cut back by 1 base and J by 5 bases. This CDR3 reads CASSLYGRLAGHNEQFF. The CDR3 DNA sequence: TGCGCCAGCAGCTTGTATGGGCGGCTAGCGGGACACAATGAGCAGTTCTTC.

Here the CDR3 reads CASSSSGLAGVPFF. CDR3 nucleotides: TGTGCCAGCAGTTCCTCGGGACTAGCGGGAGTCCCGTTCTTC. This rearrangement joins TRBV28 to TRBJ2-1; 14 bases are shared with TRBD2. The V segment lost 4 bases and the J segment 15 bases; nucleotides outside the gene matches: 8. In germline, CDR1 is MDHEN, CDR2 SYDVKM. This CDR3 is 14 amino acids long.

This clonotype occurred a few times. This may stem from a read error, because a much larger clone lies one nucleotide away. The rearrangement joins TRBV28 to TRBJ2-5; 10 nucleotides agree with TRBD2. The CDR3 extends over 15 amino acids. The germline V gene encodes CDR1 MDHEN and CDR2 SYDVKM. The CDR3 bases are TGTGCCCGCAGTGAACTAGGACTAGCGGAAGAGACCCAGTACTTC. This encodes CARSELGLAEETQYF.

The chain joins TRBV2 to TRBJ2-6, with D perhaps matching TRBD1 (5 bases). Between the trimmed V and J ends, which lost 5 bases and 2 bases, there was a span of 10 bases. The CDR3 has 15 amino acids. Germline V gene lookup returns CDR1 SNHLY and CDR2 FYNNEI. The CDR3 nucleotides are TGTGCCAGCAGTTTAAACAGGCCTGGGGCCAACGTCCTGACTTTC. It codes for CASSLNRPGANVLTF. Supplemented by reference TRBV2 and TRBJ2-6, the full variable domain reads EPEVTQTPSHQVTQMGQEVILRCVPISNHLYFYWYRQILGQKVEFLVSFYNNEISEKSEIFDDQFSVERPDGSNFTLKIRSTKLEDSAMYFCASSLNRPGANVLTFGAGSRLTVL.

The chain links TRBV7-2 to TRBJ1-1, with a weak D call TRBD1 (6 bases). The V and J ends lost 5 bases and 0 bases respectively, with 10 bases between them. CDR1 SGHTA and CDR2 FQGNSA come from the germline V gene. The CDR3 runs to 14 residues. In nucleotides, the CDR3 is TGTGCCAGCAGCAGGGGGGGACTGAACACTGAAGCTTTCTTT. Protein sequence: CASSRGGLNTEAFF.

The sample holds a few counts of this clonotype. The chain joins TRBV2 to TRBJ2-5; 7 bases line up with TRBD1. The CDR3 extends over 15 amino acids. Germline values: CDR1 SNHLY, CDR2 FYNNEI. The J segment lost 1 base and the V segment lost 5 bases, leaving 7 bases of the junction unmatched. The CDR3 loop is CASSRDSQGQETQYF. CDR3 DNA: TGTGCCAGCAGTAGGGACAGCCAAGGCCAAGAGACCCAGTACTTC.

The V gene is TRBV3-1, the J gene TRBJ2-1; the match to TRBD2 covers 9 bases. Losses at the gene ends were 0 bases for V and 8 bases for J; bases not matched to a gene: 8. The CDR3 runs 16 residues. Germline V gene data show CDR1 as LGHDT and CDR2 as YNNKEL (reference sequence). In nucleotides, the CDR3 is TGTGCCAGCAGCCAAGATTGGGCGGGAGGGGTATATGAGCAGTTCTTC. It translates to CASSQDWAGGVYEQFF.

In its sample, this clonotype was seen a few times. CDR3 DNA: TGTGCCTGGAGTGCCGGGACAGCTGGGGCCAACGTCCTGACTTTC. It codes for CAWSAGTAGANVLTF. The chain joins TRBV30 to TRBJ2-6; 7 bases fit TRBD1. CDR1 is GTSNPN and CDR2 is SVGIG in the germline V gene (reference sequence). Trimming removed 1 base from V and 2 bases from J; junction bases left unmatched: 2. The CDR3 length is 15 residues.

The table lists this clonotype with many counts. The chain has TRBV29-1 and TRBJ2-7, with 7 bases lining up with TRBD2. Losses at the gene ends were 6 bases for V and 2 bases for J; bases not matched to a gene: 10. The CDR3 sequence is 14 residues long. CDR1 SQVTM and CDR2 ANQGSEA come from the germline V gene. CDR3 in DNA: TGCAGCGTGAGGAGGGAGGGGATGACCTACGAGCAGTACTTC. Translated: CSVRREGMTYEQYF.

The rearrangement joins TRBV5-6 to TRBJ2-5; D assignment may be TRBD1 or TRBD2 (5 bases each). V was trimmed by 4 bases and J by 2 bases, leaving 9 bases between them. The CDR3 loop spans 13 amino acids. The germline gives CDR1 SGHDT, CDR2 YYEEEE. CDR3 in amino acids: CASSGGFQETQYF. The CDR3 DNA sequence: TGTGCCAGCAGCGGGGGATTTCAAGAGACCCAGTACTTC.

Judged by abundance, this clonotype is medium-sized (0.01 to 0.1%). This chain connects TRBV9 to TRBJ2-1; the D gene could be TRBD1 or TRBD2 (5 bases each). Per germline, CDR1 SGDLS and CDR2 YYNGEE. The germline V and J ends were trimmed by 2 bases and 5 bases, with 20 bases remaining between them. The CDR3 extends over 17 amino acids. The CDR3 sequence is CASSVERGNLDHNEQFF. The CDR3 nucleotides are TGTGCCAGCAGCGTCGAGAGGGGCAACCTCGACCACAATGAGCAGTTCTTC.

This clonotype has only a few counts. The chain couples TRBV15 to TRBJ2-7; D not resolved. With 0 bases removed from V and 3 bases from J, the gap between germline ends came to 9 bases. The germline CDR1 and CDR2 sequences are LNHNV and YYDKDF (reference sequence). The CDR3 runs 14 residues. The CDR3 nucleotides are TGTGCCACCAGCAGAGATCTGAGCCTCTACGAGCAGTACTTC. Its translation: CATSRDLSLYEQYF.

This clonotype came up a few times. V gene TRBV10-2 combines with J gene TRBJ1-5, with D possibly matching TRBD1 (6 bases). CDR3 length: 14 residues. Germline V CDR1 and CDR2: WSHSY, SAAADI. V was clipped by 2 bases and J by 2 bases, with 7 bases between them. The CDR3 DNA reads TGCGCCAGCAGTGAGGCAGGGGGCAATCAGCCCCAGCATTTT. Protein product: CASSEAGGNQPQHF.

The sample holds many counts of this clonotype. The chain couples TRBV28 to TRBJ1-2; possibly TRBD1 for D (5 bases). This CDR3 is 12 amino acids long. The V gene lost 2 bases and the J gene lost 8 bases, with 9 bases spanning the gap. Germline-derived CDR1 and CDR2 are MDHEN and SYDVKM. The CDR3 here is CASSLGARGYTF. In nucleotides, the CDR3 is TGTGCCAGCAGTTTAGGGGCCCGCGGCTACACCTTC.

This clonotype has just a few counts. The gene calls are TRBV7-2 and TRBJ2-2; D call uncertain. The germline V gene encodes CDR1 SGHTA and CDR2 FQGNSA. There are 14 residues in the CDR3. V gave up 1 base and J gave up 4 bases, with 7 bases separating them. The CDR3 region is CASSLDRATGELFF. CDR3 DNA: TGTGCCAGCAGCTTAGACCGGGCCACCGGGGAGCTGTTTTTT.

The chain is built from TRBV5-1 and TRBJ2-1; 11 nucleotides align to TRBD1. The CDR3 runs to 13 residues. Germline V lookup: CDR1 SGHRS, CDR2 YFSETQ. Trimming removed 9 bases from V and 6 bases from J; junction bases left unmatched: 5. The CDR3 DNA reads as TGCGCCACCGGGACAGGGGGGCCCAATGAGCAGTTCTTC. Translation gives CATGTGGPNEQFF.

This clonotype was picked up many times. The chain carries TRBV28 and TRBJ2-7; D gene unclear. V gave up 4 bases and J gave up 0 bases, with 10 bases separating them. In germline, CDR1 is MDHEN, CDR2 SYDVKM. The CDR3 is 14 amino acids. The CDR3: CASSSWSSSYEQYF. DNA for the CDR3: TGTGCCAGCAGTTCATGGTCCAGCTCCTACGAGCAGTACTTC. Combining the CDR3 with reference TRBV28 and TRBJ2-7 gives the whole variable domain DVKVTQSSRYLVKRTGEKVFLECVQDMDHENMFWYRQDPGLGLRLIYFSYDVKMKEKGDIPEGYSVSREKKERFSLILESASTNQTSMYLCASSSWSSSYEQYFGPGTRLTVT.

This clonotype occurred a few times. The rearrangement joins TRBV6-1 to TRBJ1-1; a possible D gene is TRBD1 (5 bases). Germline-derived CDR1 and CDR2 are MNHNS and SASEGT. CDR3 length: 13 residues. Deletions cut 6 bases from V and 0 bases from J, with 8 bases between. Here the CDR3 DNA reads TGTGCCAGCAGCCAGGGTTTGAACACTGAAGCTTTCTTT. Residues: CASSQGLNTEAFF.

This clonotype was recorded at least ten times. For the CDR3, the DNA is TGTGCCAGCAGTTACGGGAGGCCCGGTGATCAGCCCCAGCATTTT. Amino acid sequence: CASSYGRPGDQPQHF. The chain employs TRBV6-5 and TRBJ1-5; D is undetermined. CDR3 length equals 15 residues. Germline loops: CDR1 MNHEY, CDR2 SVGAGI. V was trimmed by 2 bases and J by 5 bases, leaving 13 bases between them.

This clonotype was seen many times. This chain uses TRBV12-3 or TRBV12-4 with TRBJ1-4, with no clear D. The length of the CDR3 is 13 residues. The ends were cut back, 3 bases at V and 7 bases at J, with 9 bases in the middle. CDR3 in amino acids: CASSFSRVEKLFF. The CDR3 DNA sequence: TGTGCCAGCAGTTTTTCAAGGGTTGAAAAACTGTTTTTT.

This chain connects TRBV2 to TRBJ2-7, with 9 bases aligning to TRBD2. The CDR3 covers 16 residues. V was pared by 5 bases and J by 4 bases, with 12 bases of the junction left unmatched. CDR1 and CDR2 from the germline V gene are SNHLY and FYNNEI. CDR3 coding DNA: TGTGCCAGCAGTCAGGGACTAGCATCTACCGGGTACGAGCAGTACTTC. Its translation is CASSQGLASTGYEQYF.